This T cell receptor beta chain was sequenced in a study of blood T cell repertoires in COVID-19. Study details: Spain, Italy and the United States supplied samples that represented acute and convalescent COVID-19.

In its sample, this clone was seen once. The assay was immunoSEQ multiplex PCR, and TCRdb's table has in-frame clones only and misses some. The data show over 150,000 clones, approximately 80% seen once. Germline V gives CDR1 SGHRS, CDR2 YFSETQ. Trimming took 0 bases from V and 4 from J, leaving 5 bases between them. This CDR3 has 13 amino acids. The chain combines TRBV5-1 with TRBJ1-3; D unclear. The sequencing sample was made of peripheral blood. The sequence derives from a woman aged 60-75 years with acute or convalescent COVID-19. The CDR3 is CASSLERGNTIYF. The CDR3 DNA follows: TGCGCCAGCAGCTTGGAACGGGGAAACACCATATATTTT.